These T cell receptor beta chains were read from a single sample in a study of cytomegalovirus exposure and HLA in healthy donors. Measured with immunoSEQ multiplex PCR; TCRdb has only the in-frame clones, and not every one. The sample consists of 95,000 to 150,000 clones, 70% to 75% of them appearing once. Sequenced sample: PBMCs. The receptors were sampled from a woman between 40 and 55 years old in good health and CMV-seronegative. CDR3s include the opening cysteine and the closing phenylalanine or tryptophan. The D gene is left open where the match is weak. A clone size is listed for some rows: how often the clone was seen (once, few, many), or a class if it is expanded.

size,D,V,J,CDR3,DNA
-,-,TRBV4-1,TRBJ1-2,CASSHQERGNRGYTF,TGCGCCAGCAGCCACCAAGAGAGGGGGAATCGTGGCTACACCTTC
once,TRBD2,TRBV27,TRBJ2-5,CASSSGGPSQETQYF,TGTGCCAGCAGTTCGGGGGGACCCAGTCAAGAGACCCAGTACTTC
-,-,TRBV5-1,TRBJ2-5,CASSLDLAAQETQYF,TGCGCCAGCAGCTTGGATTTGGCGGCCCAAGAGACCCAGTACTTC
-,-,TRBV11-3,TRBJ2-5,CASSLPGDKTQYF,TGTGCCAGCAGCTTACCGGGAGACAAGACCCAGTACTTC
-,-,TRBV6-5,TRBJ2-3,CASSGGGGPDTQYF,TGTGCCAGCTCGGGGGGCGGGGGTCCAGATACGCAGTATTTT
once,TRBD1,TRBV7-8,TRBJ1-1,CASSLDRGRTEAFF,TGTGCCAGCAGCCTCGACAGGGGAAGGACTGAAGCTTTCTTT
-,-,TRBV9,TRBJ2-7,CASSVAPNSYYEQYF,TGTGCCAGCAGCGTAGCCCCGAACTCCTACTACGAGCAGTACTTC
-,TRBD1,TRBV18,TRBJ2-2,CASSPQGATNTGELFF,TGTGCCAGCTCACCACAGGGGGCTACGAACACCGGGGAGCTGTTTTTT
-,TRBD2,TRBV5-1,TRBJ2-3,CASSPPSGGGTDTQYF,TGCGCCAGCAGCCCTCCATCGGGGGGGGGCACAGATACGCAGTATTTT
once,-,TRBV1,TRBJ2-1,CTSSQAGTRIFNEQFF,TGCACCAGCAGCCAAGCCGGGACTAGAATTTTCAATGAGCAGTTCTTC
-,TRBD1,TRBV11-2,TRBJ2-5,CASSFGQGEETQYF,TGTGCCAGCAGCTTCGGACAGGGGGAAGAGACCCAGTACTTC
-,-,TRBV29-1,TRBJ2-3,CSVEERRVQGKGSTDTQYF,TGCAGCGTTGAAGAAAGAAGAGTGCAGGGCAAAGGTAGCACAGATACGCAGTATTTT
few,TRBD1,TRBV5-5,TRBJ2-2,CASSAEQGMNTGELFF,TGTGCCAGCAGCGCCGAACAGGGGATGAACACCGGGGAGCTGTTTTTT
-,-,TRBV10-3,TRBJ1-5,CAISEEDNQPQHF,TGTGCCATCAGTGAGGAAGACAATCAACCCCAGCATTTT
-,-,TRBV4-3,TRBJ1-1,CASSQPGEAAWKAFF,TGCGCCAGCAGCCAACCGGGTGAGGCGGCTTGGAAAGCTTTCTTT
-,-,TRBV5-8,TRBJ1-2,CASSRANYGYTF,TGTGCCAGCAGCCGGGCTAACTATGGCTACACCTTC
-,-,TRBV15,TRBJ1-5,CATSTGLGGNQPQHF,TGTGCCACTAGTACCGGCTTGGGGGGAAATCAGCCCCAGCATTTT
-,-,TRBV5-8,TRBJ2-6,CASSDGFGANVLTF,TGTGCCAGCAGCGACGGGTTTGGGGCCAACGTCCTGACTTTC
-,-,TRBV19,TRBJ2-5,CASSLRAYQETQYF,TGTGCCAGTAGCCTCAGGGCGTACCAAGAGACCCAGTACTTC
-,TRBD1,TRBV6-5,TRBJ1-4,CASSLQGVDEKLFF,TGTGCCAGCAGTCTGCAGGGGGTGGATGAAAAACTGTTTTTT
once,TRBD1,TRBV4-2,TRBJ1-2,CASSQGGTDRGYTF,TGTGCCAGCAGCCAAGGAGGGACAGACCGTGGCTACACCTTC
-,TRBD1,TRBV9,TRBJ1-5,CASSPTGEVQPQHF,TGTGCCAGCAGCCCGACAGGGGAGGTTCAGCCCCAGCATTTT
few,-,TRBV7-9,TRBJ2-1,CASSPQLSAGEQFF,TGTGCCAGCAGCCCCCAACTTAGCGCTGGTGAGCAGTTCTTC
few,TRBD2,TRBV28,TRBJ2-2,CASSPEASGSIGTGELFF,TGTGCCAGCAGCCCGGAGGCTAGCGGGAGCATCGGCACCGGGGAGCTGTTTTTT
-,TRBD1,TRBV29-1,TRBJ2-4,CSVERQGADIQYF,TGCAGCGTTGAAAGACAGGGGGCCGACATTCAGTACTTC
once,TRBD2,TRBV4-1,TRBJ2-1,CASSQEGLAGVSYNEQFF,TGCGCCAGCAGCCAAGAGGGACTAGCGGGAGTCTCCTACAATGAGCAGTTCTTC
-,-,TRBV5-1,TRBJ1-5,CASSPGERDFQPQHF,TGCGCCAGCAGCCCAGGGGAAAGGGATTTTCAGCCCCAGCATTTT
-,TRBD2,TRBV28,TRBJ2-1,CASSTIRTPRLAGEPYNEQFF,TGTGCCAGCAGCACTATCCGAACCCCCCGACTAGCGGGAGAACCCTACAATGAGCAGTTCTTC
-,-,TRBV10-3,TRBJ2-5,CAISGSEQETQYF,TGTGCCATCAGCGGTAGTGAACAAGAGACCCAGTACTTC
once,-,TRBV7-9,TRBJ1-5,CASSSDSSQPQHF,TGTGCCAGCAGCTCTGACAGTTCTCAGCCCCAGCATTTT
-,-,TRBV7-9,TRBJ1-2,CASSSRMLVESLYGYTF,TGTGCCAGCAGCTCTAGGATGCTCGTGGAATCCCTCTATGGCTACACCTTC
-,-,TRBV9,TRBJ1-3,CASSVSSAGNTIYF,TGTGCCAGCAGCGTAAGTTCGGCTGGAAACACCATATATTTT
-,-,TRBV6-5,TRBJ2-7,CASTTAGTPTYEQYF,TGTGCCAGCACAACTGCAGGGACACCAACCTACGAGCAGTACTTC
-,TRBD1,TRBV30,TRBJ1-5,CARSTGGGNQPQHF,TGTGCCCGGAGTACAGGGGGTGGCAATCAGCCCCAGCATTTT
-,TRBD2,TRBV7-7,TRBJ2-1,CASSLAGGENEQFF,TGTGCTAGCAGCTTAGCGGGAGGGGAGAATGAGCAGTTCTTC
-,-,TRBV5-3,TRBJ2-5,CARSLDPAQETQYF,TGTGCCAGAAGCTTGGATCCCGCGCAAGAGACCCAGTACTTC
-,TRBD1,TRBV5-1,TRBJ1-2,CASSGTGRRYGYTF,TGCGCCAGCAGTGGGACAGGGAGACGCTATGGCTACACCTTC
-,TRBD2,TRBV7-2,TRBJ2-5,CASSLGRMDSGRALETQYF,TGTGCCAGCAGCTTAGGAAGGATGGATAGCGGGAGGGCCCTGGAGACCCAGTACTTC
-,-,TRBV28,TRBJ1-1,CASTKGMLNTEAFF,TGTGCCAGCACCAAGGGGATGTTGAACACTGAAGCTTTCTTT
few,-,TRBV7-3,TRBJ2-6,CASSSQQGGGANVLTF,TGTGCCAGCAGCTCCCAACAGGGCGGTGGGGCCAACGTCCTGACTTTC
-,-,TRBV7-3,TRBJ2-6,CASSLSPSGNVLTF,TGTGCCAGCAGCTTATCGCCCTCCGGGAACGTCCTGACTTTC
-,-,TRBV7-2,TRBJ2-3,CASREYIDTQYF,TGTGCCAGCAGAGAGTATATAGATACGCAGTATTTT
-,-,TRBV19,TRBJ1-6,CASTQGYNSPLHF,TGTGCCAGTACCCAGGGGTATAATTCACCCCTCCACTTT
-,TRBD1,TRBV4-2,TRBJ1-6,CASSQDRDRESPLHF,TGTGCCAGCAGCCAAGATCGGGACAGGGAATCACCCCTCCACTTT
-,TRBD2,TRBV4-2,TRBJ2-7,CASSQVGGSLLAGGPYEQYF,TGTGCCAGCAGCCAAGTGGGAGGGTCCCTCTTAGCGGGGGGGCCTTACGAGCAGTACTTC
-,-,TRBV6-5,TRBJ1-6,CASSPDSRISPLHF,TGTGCCAGCAGTCCCGACAGTAGGATTTCACCCCTCCACTTT
-,TRBD1,TRBV19,TRBJ1-6,CASGTGDSPLHF,TGTGCCAGTGGGACAGGGGATTCACCCCTCCACTTT
-,-,TRBV12-5,TRBJ2-2,CASGLSLPGELFF,TGTGCTAGTGGTTTGTCCCTCCCCGGGGAGCTGTTTTTT